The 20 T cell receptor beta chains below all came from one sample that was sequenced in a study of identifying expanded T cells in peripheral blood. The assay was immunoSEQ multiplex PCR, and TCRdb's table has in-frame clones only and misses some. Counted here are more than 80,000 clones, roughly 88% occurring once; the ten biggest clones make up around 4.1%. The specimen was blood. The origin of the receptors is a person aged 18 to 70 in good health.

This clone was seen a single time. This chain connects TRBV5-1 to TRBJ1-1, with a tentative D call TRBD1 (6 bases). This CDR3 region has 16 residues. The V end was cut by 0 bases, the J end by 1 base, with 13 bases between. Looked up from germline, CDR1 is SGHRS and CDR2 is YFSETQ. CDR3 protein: CASSLAGAGQNTEAFF. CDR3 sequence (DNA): TGCGCCAGCAGCTTGGCAGGGGCCGGACAGAACACTGAAGCTTTCTTT.

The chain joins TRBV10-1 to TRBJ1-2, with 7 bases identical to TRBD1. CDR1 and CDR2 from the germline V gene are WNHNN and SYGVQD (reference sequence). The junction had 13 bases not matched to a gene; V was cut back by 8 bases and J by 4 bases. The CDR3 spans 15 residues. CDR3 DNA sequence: TGCGCCAGCGATACCGAAGGGGGCTGGGGCTATGGCTACACCTTC. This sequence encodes CASDTEGGWGYGYTF.

Here the CDR3 DNA reads TGTGCCTGGAGTTCGGGGCTTAGCAATCAGCCCCAGCATTTT. It yields the protein CAWSSGLSNQPQHF. V usage is TRBV30 and J usage is TRBJ1-5; possibly TRBD1 for D (5 bases). The V gene's germline CDR1 is GTSNPN and CDR2 SVGIG (reference sequence). V lost 2 bases, J lost 0 bases, and 8 bases lay in between. The CDR3 is 14 residues long. The whole variable domain, filled in from reference TRBV30 and TRBJ1-5, reads SQTIHQWPATLVQPVGSPLSLECTVEGTSNPNLYWYRQAAGRGLQLLFYSVGIGQISSEVPQNLSASRPQDRQFILSSKKLLLSDSGFYLCAWSSGLSNQPQHFGDGTRLSIL.

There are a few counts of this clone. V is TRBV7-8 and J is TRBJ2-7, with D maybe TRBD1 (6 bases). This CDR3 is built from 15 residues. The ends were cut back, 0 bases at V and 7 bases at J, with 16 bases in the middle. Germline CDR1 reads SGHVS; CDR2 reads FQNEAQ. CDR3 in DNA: TGTGCCAGCAGCTTAGCCGGTCGACAGGTGCGAGAGCAGTACTTC. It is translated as CASSLAGRQVREQYF. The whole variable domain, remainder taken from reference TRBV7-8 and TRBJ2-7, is GAGVSQSPRYKVAKRGQDVALRCDPISGHVSLFWYQQALGQGPEFLTYFQNEAQLDKSGLPSDRFFAERPEGSVSTLKIQRTQQEDSAVYLCASSLAGRQVREQYFGPGTRLTVT.

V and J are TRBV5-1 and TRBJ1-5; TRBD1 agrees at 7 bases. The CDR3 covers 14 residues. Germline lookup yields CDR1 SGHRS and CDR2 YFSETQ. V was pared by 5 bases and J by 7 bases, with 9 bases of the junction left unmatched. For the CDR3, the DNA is TGCGCCAGCAGTGCACAGGGGAAAGGACAGCCCCAGCATTTT. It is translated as CASSAQGKGQPQHF. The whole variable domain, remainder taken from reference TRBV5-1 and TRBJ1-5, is KAGVTQTPRYLIKTRGQQVTLSCSPISGHRSVSWYQQTPGQGLQFLFEYFSETQRNKGNFPGRFSGRQFSNSRSEMNVSTLELGDSALYLCASSAQGKGQPQHFGDGTRLSIL.

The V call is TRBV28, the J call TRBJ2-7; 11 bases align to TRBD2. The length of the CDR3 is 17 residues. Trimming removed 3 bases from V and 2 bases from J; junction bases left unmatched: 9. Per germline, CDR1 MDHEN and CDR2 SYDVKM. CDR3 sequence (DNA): TGTGCCAGCAGTTTTACCCTAGCGGGGGGCCAAACCTACGAGCAGTACTTC. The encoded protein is CASSFTLAGGQTYEQYF.

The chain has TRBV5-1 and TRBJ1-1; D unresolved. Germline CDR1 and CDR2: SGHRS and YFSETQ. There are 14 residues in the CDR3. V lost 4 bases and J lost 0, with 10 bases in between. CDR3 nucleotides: TGCGCCAGCAGCCACGACACTATGAACACTGAAGCTTTCTTT. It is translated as CASSHDTMNTEAFF.

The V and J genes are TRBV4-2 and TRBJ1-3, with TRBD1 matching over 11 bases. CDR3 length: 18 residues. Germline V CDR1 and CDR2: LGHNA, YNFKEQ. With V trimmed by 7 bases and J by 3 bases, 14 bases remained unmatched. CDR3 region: CASTPGGQGVRDGNTIYF. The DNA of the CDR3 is TGTGCCAGCACCCCAGGGGGACAGGGGGTACGGGATGGAAACACCATATATTTT.

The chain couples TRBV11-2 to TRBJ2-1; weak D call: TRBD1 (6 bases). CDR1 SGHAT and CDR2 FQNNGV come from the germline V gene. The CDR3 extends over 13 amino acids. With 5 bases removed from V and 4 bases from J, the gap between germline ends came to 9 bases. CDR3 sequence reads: CASSEGHYNEQFF. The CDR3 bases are TGTGCCAGCAGCGAGGGACATTACAATGAGCAGTTCTTC.

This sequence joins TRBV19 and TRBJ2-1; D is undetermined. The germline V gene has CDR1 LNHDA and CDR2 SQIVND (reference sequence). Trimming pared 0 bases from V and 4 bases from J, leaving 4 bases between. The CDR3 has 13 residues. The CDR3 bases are TGTGCCAGTAGTATAGATCTATACAATGAGCAGTTCTTC. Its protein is CASSIDLYNEQFF. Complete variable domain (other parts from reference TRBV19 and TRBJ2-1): DGGITQSPKYLFRKEGQNVTLSCEQNLNHDAMYWYRQDPGQGLRLIYYSQIVNDFQKGDIAEGYSVSREKKESFPLTVTSAQKNPTAFYLCASSIDLYNEQFFGPGTRLTVL.

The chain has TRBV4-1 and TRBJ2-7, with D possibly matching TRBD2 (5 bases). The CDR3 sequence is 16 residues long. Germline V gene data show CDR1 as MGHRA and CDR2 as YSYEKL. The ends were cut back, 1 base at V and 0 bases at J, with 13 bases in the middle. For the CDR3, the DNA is TGCGCCAGCAGCCAAGTGGCTAGCAGCTCCTCCTACGAGCAGTACTTC. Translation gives CASSQVASSSSYEQYF.

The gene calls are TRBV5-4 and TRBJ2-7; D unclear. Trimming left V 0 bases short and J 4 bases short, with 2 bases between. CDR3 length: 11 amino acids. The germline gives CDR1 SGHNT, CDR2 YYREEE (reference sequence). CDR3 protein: CASSLEYEQYF. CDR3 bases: TGTGCCAGCAGCTTGGAGTACGAGCAGTACTTC.

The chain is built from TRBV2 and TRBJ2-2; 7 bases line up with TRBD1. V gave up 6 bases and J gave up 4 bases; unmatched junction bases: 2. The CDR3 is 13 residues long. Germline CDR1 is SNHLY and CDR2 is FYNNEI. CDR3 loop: CASRDRITGELFF. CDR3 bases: TGTGCCAGCAGGGACAGGATCACCGGGGAGCTGTTTTTT.

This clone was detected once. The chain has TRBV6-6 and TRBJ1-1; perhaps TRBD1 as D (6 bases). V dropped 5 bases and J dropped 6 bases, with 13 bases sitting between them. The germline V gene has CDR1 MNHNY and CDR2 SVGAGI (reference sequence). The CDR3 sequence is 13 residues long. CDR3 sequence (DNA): TGTGCCAGCAGTCTTTCACAGGGCTCTGAAGCTTTCTTT. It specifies CASSLSQGSEAFF.

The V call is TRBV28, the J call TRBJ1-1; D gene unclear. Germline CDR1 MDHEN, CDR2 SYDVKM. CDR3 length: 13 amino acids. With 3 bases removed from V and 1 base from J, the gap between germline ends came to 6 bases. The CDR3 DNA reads TGTGCCAGCAGTTTCGGCGGGAACACTGAAGCTTTCTTT. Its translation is CASSFGGNTEAFF.

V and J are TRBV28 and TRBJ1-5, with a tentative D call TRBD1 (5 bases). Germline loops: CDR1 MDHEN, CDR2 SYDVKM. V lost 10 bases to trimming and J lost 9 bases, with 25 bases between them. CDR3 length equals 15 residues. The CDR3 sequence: CATEKWGGSGMPQHF. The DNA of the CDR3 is TGTGCCACCGAGAAATGGGGGGGTTCAGGGATGCCCCAGCATTTT.

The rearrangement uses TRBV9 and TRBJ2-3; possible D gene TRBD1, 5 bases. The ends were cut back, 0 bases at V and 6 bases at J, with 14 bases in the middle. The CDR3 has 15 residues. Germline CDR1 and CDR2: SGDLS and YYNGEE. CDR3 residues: CASSVERLAGDTQYF. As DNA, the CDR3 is TGTGCCAGCAGCGTAGAGAGGTTAGCAGGGGATACGCAGTATTTT.

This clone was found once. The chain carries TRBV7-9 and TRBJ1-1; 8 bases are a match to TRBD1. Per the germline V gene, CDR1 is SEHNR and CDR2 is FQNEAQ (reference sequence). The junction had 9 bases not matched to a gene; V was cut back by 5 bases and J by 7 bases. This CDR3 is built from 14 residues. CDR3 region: CASSRPDRVVEAFF. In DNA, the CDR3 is TGTGCCAGCAGCCGGCCGGACAGGGTGGTTGAAGCTTTCTTT.

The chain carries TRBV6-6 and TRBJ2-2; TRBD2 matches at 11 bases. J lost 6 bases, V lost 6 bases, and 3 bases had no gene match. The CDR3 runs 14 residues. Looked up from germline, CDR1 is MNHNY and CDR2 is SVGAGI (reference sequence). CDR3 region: CASRTSGNAGELFF. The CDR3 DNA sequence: TGTGCCAGCAGGACTAGCGGGAATGCCGGGGAGCTGTTTTTT.

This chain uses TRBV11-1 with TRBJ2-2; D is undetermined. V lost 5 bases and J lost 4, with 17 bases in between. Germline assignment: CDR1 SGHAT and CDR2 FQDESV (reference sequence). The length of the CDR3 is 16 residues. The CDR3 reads CASSNHGGSGTGELFF. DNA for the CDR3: TGTGCCAGCAGCAACCACGGTGGGTCGGGCACCGGGGAGCTGTTTTTT.